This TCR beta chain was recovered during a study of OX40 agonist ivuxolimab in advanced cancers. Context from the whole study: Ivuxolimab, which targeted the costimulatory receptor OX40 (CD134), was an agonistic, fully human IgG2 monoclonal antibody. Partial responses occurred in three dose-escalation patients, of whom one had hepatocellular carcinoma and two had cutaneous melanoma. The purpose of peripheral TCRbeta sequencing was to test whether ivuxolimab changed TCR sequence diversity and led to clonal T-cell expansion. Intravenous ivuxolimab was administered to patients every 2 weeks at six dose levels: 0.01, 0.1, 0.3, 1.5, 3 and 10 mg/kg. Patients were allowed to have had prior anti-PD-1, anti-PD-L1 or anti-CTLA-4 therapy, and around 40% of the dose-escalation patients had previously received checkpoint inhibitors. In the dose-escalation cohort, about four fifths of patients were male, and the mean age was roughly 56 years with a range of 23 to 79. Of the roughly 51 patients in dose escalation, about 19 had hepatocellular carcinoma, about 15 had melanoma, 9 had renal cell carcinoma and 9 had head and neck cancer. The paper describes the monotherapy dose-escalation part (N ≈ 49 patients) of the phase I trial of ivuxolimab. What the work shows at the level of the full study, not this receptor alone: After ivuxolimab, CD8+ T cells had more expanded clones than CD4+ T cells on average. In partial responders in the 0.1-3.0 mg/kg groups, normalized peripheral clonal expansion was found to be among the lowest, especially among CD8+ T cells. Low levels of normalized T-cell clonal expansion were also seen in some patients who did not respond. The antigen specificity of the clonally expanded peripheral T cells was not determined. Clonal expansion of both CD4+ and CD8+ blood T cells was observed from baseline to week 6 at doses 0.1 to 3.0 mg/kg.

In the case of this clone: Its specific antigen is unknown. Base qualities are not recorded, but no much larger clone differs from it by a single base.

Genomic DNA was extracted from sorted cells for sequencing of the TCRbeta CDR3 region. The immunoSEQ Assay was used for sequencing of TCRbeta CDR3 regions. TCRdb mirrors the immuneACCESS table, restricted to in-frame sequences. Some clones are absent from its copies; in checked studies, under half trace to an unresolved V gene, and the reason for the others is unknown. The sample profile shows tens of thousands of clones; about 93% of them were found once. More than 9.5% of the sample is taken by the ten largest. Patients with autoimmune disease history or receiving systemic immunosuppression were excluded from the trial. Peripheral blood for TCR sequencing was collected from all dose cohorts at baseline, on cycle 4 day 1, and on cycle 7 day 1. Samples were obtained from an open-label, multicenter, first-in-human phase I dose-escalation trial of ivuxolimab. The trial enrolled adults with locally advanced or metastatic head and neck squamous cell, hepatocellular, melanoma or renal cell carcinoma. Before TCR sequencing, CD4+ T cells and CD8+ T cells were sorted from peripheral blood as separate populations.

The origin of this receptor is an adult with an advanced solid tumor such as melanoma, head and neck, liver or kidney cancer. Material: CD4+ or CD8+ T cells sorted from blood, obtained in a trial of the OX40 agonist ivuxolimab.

The CDR3 region reads CASSKQVTEAFF. The DNA is as follows: TGTGCCAGCAGCAAACAGGTCACTGAAGCTTTCTTT. The sequence links TRBV5-6 to TRBJ1-1; 5 matching bases give a weak D call of TRBD1. The germline V gene provides CDR1 SGHDT and CDR2 YYEEEE. V was cut back by 4 bases and J by 4 bases, leaving a gap of 8 bases between them. Including the terminal cysteine and phenylalanine, the CDR3 comprises 12 residues. Only the CDR3 DNA is retained, 36 bases long and in frame from the first base.